This T cell receptor beta chain is from a study of PD-1 blockade in classical Hodgkin lymphoma. Study-wide results and limits: When set against healthy donors, newly diagnosed patients were reported to show lower baseline TCR diversity.

As for this clone: Its antigen is currently unknown.

V shed 7 bases and J shed 10 bases, with 20 bases lying between them. The CDR3 length is 15 residues. CDR1 is MNHEY and CDR2 is SVGAGI in the germline V gene. Assay: immunoSEQ multiplex PCR; the TCRdb copy retains only in-frame clones and omits some. The sample has about 20,000 clones; 76% are singletons. The time point was: cycle 4 day 1 (C4D1), after more than 5 weeks of nivolumab. The patients all showed relapse after autologous stem cell transplantation, while their brentuximab vedotin exposure varied. The J gene is TRBJ1-6, the V gene TRBV6-5; D call uncertain. This sample comprised peripheral blood mononuclear cells (PBMCs), obtained before the fourth cycle of nivolumab. The source of this sequence is a human donor with classical Hodgkin lymphoma. CDR3 amino acids: CASTYQMITGSPLHF. DNA for the CDR3: TGTGCCAGCACTTATCAGATGATAACGGGATCACCCCTCCACTTT.